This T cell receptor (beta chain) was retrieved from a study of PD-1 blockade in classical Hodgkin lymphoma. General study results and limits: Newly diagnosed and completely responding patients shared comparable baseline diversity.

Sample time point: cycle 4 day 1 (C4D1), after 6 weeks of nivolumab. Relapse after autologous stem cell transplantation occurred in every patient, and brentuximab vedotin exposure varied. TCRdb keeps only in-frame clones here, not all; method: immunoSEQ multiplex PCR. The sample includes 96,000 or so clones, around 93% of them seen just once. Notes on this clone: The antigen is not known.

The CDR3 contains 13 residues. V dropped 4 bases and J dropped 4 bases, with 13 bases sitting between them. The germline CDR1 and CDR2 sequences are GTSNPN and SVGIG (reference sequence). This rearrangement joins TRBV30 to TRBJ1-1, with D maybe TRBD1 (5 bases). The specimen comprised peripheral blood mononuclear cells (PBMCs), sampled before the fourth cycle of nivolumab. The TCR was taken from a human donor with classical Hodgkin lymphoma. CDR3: CAWTYVRGTEAFF. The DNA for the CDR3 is TGTGCCTGGACGTATGTGAGGGGCACTGAAGCTTTCTTT.